This paragraph reports one T cell receptor beta chain. This clonotype has just a few counts. Its antigen has not been determined. No much larger clonotype is one base removed from it; base qualities were not supplied. PBMCs were isolated by Ficoll-Paque density gradient centrifugation. This sample stems from a study of T-cell memory formation after mild COVID-19 (dated by TCRdb to about 2021). Looking at the study overall: Most TCR sequence clusters were specific to one of the two donors. In two donors, T-cell clones that expanded and contracted after mild COVID-19 were followed by sequencing TCRalpha and TCRbeta repertoires longitudinally. The cohort comprised two young, previously healthy adult volunteers, one female and one male. What the work shows at the level of the full study, not this receptor alone: Clones that contracted from day 15 to 85 showed balanced CD4/CD8 phenotypes, whereas a second wave of clones that expanded from day 15 to 37 leaned towards CD4+. Contracting CD4+ clones appeared mostly in the CM and EM memory subsets, whereas CD8+ clones were enriched in EMRA. Some responding clones were detected in pre-infection memory, suggesting pre-existing cross-reactive memory T cells joined the SARS-CoV-2 response. The study covered only a couple of mild cases, and larger cohorts including severe cases with pre-infection samples were considered necessary. SARS-CoV-2 specificity of the second-wave clones peaking on day 37 was not confirmed.

The reads were generated on an Illumina NovaSeq 6000. Using 5'RACE with constant-segment primers, TCRalpha and TCRbeta cDNA libraries were constructed, with sample barcodes and unique molecular identifiers added in the process. RNA was extracted from every sample with Trizol reagent. Amplification of the libraries took two PCR steps, and the second step added a second sample barcode plus Illumina TruSeq adapters. Sequencing of the libraries was done on an Illumina NovaSeq, producing 2 x 150 bp paired-end reads. In the paper's pipeline: The reads were demultiplexed and collapsed into UMI-guided consensus sequences using migec v1.2.7. Using mixcr v2.1.11, UMI consensuses were aligned to TRA and TRB V and J templates and then assembled into clonotypes. A clonotype was counted as expanded or contracted only if both edgeR and NoisET called the change significant, with noise models trained on biological replicates. For edgeR calls, a false discovery rate-adjusted p below 0.01 and a log2 fold-change threshold of 1 were applied. As an exploratory analysis of dynamics, PCA with hierarchical clustering was applied to max-normalized trajectories of the 1000 most abundant clonotypes. Separately sequenced CD4+ and CD8+ repertoires were used to assign the CD4 or CD8 phenotype of responding clones. TCRdb passed the public sequencing reads through fastp at Q25 and MiXCR, retaining productive beta sequences. Entries are consolidated by CDR3 protein sequence, retaining the most common genes and DNA. These V and J calls derive from TCRdb rather than the authors' analysis. This sample is represented by around 530,000 distinct CDR3 sequences; about 20% of them were singletons. Roughly 8.3% of the sample comes from the top ten.

Relative to germline, V is 0 bases shorter and J is 10 bases shorter, with 13 bases between their ends. CDR1 and CDR2 are drawn from the germline V gene: SGHRS, YFSETQ. Spanning cysteine to phenylalanine, the CDR3 consists of 13 amino acids. Only the CDR3 part of the read is kept: 39 bases, read in frame from the first base. Specimen: PBMCs or a T cell subset sorted from them (not recorded which). This clonotype originated in an adult woman who had mild COVID-19 (a few samples of this study predate the infection). The sample titles of this study are shuffled in the database, so cell type and time point are left out; the donor was told from shared clones. The rearrangement combines TRBV5-1 with TRBJ1-1, with no confident D gene call. The encoded CDR3 is CASSLGPPFGAFF. The DNA sequence reads TGCGCCAGCAGCTTGGGCCCGCCATTCGGAGCTTTCTTT. The full variable domain, with segments outside the CDR3 supplied by the reference TRBV5-1 and TRBJ1-1 proteins, appears as KAGVTQTPRYLIKTRGQQVTLSCSPISGHRSVSWYQQTPGQGLQFLFEYFSETQRNKGNFPGRFSGRQFSNSRSEMNVSTLELGDSALYLCASSLGPPFGAFFGQGTRLTVV.